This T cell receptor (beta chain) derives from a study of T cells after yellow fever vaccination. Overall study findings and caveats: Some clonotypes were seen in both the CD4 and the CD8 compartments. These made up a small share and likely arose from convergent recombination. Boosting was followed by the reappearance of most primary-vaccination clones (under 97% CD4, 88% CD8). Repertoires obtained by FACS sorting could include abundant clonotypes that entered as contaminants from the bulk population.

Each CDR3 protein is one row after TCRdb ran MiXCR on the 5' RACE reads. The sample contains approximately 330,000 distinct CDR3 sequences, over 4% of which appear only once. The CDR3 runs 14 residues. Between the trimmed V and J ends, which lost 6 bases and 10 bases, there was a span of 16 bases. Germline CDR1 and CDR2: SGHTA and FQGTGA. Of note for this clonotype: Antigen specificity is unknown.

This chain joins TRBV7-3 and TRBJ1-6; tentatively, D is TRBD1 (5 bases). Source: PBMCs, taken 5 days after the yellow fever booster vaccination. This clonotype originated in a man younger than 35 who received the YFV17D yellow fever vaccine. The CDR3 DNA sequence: TGTGCCAGCAGGGCGGGGGGGGAAGAATCACCCCTCCACTTT. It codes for CASRAGGEESPLHF. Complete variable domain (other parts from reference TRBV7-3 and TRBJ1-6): GAGVSQTPSNKVTEKGKYVELRCDPISGHTALYWYRQSLGQGPEFLIYFQGTGAADDSGLPNDRFFAVRPEGSVSTLKIQRTERGDSAVYLCASRAGGEESPLHFGNGTRLTVT.